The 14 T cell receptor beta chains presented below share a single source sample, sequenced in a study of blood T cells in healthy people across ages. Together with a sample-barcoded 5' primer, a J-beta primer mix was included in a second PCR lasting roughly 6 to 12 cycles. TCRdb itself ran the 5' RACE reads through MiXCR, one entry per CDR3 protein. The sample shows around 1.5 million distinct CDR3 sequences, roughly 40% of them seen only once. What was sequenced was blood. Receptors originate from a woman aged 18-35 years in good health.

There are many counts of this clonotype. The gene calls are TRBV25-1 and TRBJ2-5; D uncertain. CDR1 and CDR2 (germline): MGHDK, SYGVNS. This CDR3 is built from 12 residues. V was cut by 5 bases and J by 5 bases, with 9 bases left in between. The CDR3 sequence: CASSPSSETQYF. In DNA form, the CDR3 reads TGTGCCAGCAGTCCAAGTTCGGAGACCCAGTACTTC.

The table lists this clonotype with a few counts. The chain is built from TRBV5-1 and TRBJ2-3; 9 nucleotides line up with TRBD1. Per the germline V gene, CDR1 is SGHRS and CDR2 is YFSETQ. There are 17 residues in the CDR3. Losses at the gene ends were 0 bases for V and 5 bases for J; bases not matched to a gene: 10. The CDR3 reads CASSLVKGQGYLDTQYF. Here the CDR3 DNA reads TGCGCCAGCAGCTTGGTTAAAGGACAGGGGTATTTAGATACGCAGTATTTT.

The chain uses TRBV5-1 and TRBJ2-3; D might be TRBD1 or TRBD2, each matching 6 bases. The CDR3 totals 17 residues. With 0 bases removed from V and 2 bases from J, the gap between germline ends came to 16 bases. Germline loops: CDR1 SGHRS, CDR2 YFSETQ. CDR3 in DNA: TGCGCCAGCAGCTTGGAGGGGGGTCCCCGGCTCACAGATACGCAGTATTTT. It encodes CASSLEGGPRLTDTQYF.

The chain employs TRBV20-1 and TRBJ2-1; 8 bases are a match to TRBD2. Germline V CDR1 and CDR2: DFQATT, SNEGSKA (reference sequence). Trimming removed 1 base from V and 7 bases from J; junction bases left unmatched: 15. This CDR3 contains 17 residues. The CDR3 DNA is TGCAGTGCTAGAGTCAGCGGGAGATCATTGGGGGGGAATGAGCAGTTCTTC. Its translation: CSARVSGRSLGGNEQFF.

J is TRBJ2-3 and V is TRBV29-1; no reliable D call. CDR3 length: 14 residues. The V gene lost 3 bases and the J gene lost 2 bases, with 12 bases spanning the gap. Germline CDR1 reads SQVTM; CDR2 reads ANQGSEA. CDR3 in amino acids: CSVENDPLTDTQYF. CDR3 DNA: TGCAGCGTTGAGAATGACCCCCTCACAGATACGCAGTATTTT.

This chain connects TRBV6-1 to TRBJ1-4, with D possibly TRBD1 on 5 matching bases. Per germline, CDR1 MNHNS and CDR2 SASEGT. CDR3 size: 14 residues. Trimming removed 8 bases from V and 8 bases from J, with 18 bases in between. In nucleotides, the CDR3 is TGTGCCAGCCACAAGGGACTTACGGGGGAAAAACTGTTTTTT. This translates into CASHKGLTGEKLFF.

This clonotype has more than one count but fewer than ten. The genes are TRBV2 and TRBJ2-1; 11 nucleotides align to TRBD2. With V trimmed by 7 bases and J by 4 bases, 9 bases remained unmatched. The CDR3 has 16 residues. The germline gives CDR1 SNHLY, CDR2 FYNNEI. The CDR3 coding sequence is TGTGCCAGCACCGAGGAACTAGCGGGGGATTACAATGAGCAGTTCTTC. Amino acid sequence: CASTEELAGDYNEQFF.

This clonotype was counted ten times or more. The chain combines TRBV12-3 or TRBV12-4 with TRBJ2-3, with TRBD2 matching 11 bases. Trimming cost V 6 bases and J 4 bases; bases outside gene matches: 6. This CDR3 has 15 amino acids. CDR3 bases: TGTGCCAGCAGCCGCGGGACTAGCGGCGCAGATACGCAGTATTTT. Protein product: CASSRGTSGADTQYF.

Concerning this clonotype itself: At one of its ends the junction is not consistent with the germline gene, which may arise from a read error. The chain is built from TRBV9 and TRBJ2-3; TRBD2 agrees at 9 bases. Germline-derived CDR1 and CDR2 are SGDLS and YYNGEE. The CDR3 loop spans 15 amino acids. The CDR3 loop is CATSVSGGDTDTQYF. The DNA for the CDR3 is TGTGCCACCAGCGTTAGCGGGGGTGACACAGATACGCAGTATTTT. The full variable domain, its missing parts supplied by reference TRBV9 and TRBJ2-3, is DSGVTQTPKHLITATGQRVTLRCSPRSGDLSVYWYQQSLDQGLQFLIQYYNGEERAKGNILERFSAQQFPDLHSELNLSSLELGDSALYFCATSVSGGDTDTQYFGPGTRLTVL.

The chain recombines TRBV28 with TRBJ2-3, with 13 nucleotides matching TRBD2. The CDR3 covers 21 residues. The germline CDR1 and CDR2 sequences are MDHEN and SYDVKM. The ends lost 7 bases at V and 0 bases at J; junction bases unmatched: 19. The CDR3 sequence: CASTWPRLLAGGPSSTDTQYF. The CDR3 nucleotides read TGTGCCAGCACTTGGCCCCGGCTACTAGCGGGAGGGCCCTCTAGCACAGATACGCAGTATTTT. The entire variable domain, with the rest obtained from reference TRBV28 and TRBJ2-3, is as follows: DVKVTQSSRYLVKRTGEKVFLECVQDMDHENMFWYRQDPGLGLRLIYFSYDVKMKEKGDIPEGYSVSREKKERFSLILESASTNQTSMYLCASTWPRLLAGGPSSTDTQYFGPGTRLTVL.

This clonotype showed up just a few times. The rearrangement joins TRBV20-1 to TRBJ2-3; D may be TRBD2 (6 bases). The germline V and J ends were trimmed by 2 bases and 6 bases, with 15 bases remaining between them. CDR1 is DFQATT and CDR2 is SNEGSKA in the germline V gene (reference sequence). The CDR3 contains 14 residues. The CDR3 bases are TGCAGTGCTAGAACGGACGGGGGTAGCGATACGCAGTATTTT. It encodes CSARTDGGSDTQYF.

CDR3 nucleotide sequence: TGCAGCGCCGGTAGCGGGGGCAATGAGCAGTTCTTC. Translating gives CSAGSGGNEQFF. V gene TRBV29-1 combines with J gene TRBJ2-1; 9 bases are shared with TRBD2. Losses at the gene ends were 7 bases for V and 6 bases for J; bases not matched to a gene: 4. The CDR3 is made up of 12 amino acids. The V gene's germline CDR1 is SQVTM and CDR2 ANQGSEA.

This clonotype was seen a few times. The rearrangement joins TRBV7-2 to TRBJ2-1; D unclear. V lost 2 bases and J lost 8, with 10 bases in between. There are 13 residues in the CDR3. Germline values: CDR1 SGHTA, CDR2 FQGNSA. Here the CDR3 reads CASSLQYSDEQFF. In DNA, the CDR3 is TGTGCCAGCAGCTTACAATATTCGGATGAGCAGTTCTTC.

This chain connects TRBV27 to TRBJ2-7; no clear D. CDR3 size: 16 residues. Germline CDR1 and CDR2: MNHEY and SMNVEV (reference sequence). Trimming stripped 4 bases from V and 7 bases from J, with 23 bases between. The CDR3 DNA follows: TGTGCCAGCAGTTATGGACGGGCCCCCAGGACGGATGAGCAGTACTTC. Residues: CASSYGRAPRTDEQYF.